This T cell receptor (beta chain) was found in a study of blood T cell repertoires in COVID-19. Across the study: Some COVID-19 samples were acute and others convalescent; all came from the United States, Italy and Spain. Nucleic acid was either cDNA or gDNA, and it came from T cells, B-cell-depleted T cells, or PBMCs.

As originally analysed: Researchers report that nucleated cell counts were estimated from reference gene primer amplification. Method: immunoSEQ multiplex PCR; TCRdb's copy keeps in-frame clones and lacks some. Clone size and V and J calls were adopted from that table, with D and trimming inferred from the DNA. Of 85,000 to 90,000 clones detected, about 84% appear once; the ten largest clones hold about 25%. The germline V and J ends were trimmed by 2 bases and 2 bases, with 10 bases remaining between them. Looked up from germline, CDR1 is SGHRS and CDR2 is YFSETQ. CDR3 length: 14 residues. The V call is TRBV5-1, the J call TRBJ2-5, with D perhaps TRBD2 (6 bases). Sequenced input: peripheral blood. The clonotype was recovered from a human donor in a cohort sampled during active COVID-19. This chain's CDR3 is CASSFGSNQETQYF. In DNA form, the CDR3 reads TGCGCCAGCAGCTTCGGGAGTAATCAAGAGACCCAGTACTTC.